This is a list of T cell receptor beta chains from one sample in a study of T-cell reconstitution after alpha-beta-depleted transplantation in children. TCRdb fed the PCR reads into MiXCR, producing one record per CDR3 protein. The sample carries about 580,000 distinct CDR3 sequences, around 27% recorded once. The sequences come from PBMCs, collected before TCRalphabeta/CD19-depleted stem cell transplant. Receptor source: a boy under two years old with Wiskott-Aldrich syndrome, due to receive a stem cell transplant. CDR3s include the opening cysteine and the closing phenylalanine or tryptophan. The D gene is left open where the match is weak. Size tells how often a clone was seen (once, few, many) or the class of an expanded clone, and some rows leave it out.

v_gene	d_gene	j_gene	abundance	CDR3aa	CDR3nt
TRBV6-2/TRBV6-3	.	TRBJ2-2	.	CASSYSRGVGELFF	TGTGCCAGCAGTTACTCCAGGGGGGTCGGGGAGCTGTTTTTT
TRBV18	TRBD2	TRBJ2-2	few	CASSLSGLAGGLHGELFF	TGTGCCAGCTCACTATCCGGACTAGCGGGAGGACTTCACGGGGAGCTGTTTTTT
TRBV5-5	.	TRBJ2-2	.	CASSPSYAGELFF	TGTGCCAGCAGCCCATCTTACGCCGGGGAGCTGTTTTTT
TRBV7-6	TRBD2	TRBJ2-2	once	CASSPSPGGPNTGELFF	TGTGCCAGCAGTCCTAGTCCGGGAGGGCCGAACACCGGGGAGCTGTTTTTT
TRBV20-1	TRBD2	TRBJ2-7	.	CSARDRLAGWYEQYF	TGCAGTGCTAGAGATCGGCTAGCGGGATGGTACGAGCAGTACTTC
TRBV18	.	TRBJ1-1	.	CASSPWGARNTEAFF	TGTGCCAGCTCACCCTGGGGGGCCCGGAACACTGAAGCTTTCTTT
TRBV5-1	.	TRBJ2-7	.	CASSFQGGPYEQYF	TGCGCCAGCAGCTTTCAGGGGGGCCCCTACGAGCAGTACTTC
TRBV5-1	TRBD2	TRBJ2-1	.	CASSSDGGGNEQFF	TGCGCCAGCAGTTCGGATGGGGGGGGCAATGAGCAGTTCTTC
TRBV20-1	.	TRBJ2-3	few	CSAKRGASKDTQYF	TGCAGTGCGAAGAGGGGGGCCTCTAAAGATACGCAGTATTTT
TRBV10-1	.	TRBJ2-5	few	CASSEGRQETQYF	TGCGCCAGCAGTGAGGGGCGGCAAGAGACCCAGTACTTC
TRBV5-1	TRBD1	TRBJ1-1	few	CASSKGQLNTEAFF	TGCGCCAGCAGCAAGGGACAGTTGAACACTGAAGCTTTCTTT
TRBV24-1	TRBD1	TRBJ1-3	.	CATSDLRDRVAGNTIYF	TGTGCCACCAGTGATTTGAGGGACAGGGTTGCTGGAAACACCATATATTTT
TRBV3-1	.	TRBJ2-3	few	CASSWSTDTQYF	TGTGCCAGCAGTTGGAGCACAGATACGCAGTATTTT
TRBV12-3/TRBV12-4	.	TRBJ1-5	.	CASRENTGISQPQHF	TGTGCCAGCAGAGAAAATACAGGGATCTCTCAGCCCCAGCATTTT
TRBV11-2	.	TRBJ2-5	few	CASSLFPRQETQYF	TGTGCCAGCAGCTTATTTCCGAGGCAAGAGACCCAGTACTTC
TRBV5-1	TRBD1	TRBJ2-1	.	CASSLAGTGFDEQFF	TGCGCCAGCAGCTTAGCAGGGACAGGTTTCGATGAGCAGTTCTTC
TRBV4-1	.	TRBJ2-5	few	CASSQDGAGNQETQYF	TGCGCCAGCAGCCAAGATGGGGCAGGCAATCAAGAGACCCAGTACTTC
TRBV5-1	TRBD2	TRBJ2-1	.	CASSKPGLAGASEQFF	TGCGCCAGCAGCAAACCGGGACTAGCGGGAGCAAGTGAGCAGTTCTTC
TRBV12-3/TRBV12-4	TRBD2	TRBJ2-1	.	CASSFGTILHEQFF	TGTGCCAGCAGTTTCGGGACTATATTGCATGAGCAGTTCTTC
TRBV4-1	TRBD2	TRBJ2-1	.	CASRRLAGARNEQFF	TGCGCCAGCAGGCGACTAGCGGGAGCTAGGAATGAGCAGTTCTTC
TRBV20-1	TRBD2	TRBJ2-1	.	CSAYPGLVNNEQFF	TGCAGTGCTTATCCGGGACTAGTCAACAATGAGCAGTTCTTC
TRBV4-1	TRBD2	TRBJ2-3	few	CASSQGVTSGRGDTQYF	TGCGCCAGCAGCCAAGGGGTGACTAGCGGGAGAGGTGATACGCAGTATTTT
TRBV20-1	TRBD2	TRBJ2-1	once	CSSRGLALNLYNEQFF	TGCAGCTCTAGGGGACTAGCCCTGAACTTATACAATGAGCAGTTCTTC
TRBV5-6	.	TRBJ1-1	.	CASSFRPRTEAFF	TGTGCCAGCAGCTTCCGTCCGAGAACTGAAGCTTTCTTT
TRBV10-3	TRBD2	TRBJ2-3	few	CAISDRLAVEDTQYF	TGTGCCATCAGTGATCGACTAGCGGTTGAGGATACGCAGTATTTT
TRBV5-1	.	TRBJ2-7	.	CASSLDLPSPYEQYF	TGCGCCAGCAGCTTGGACTTGCCCTCTCCCTACGAGCAGTACTTC
TRBV4-1	.	TRBJ2-5	.	CASSQGIQETQYF	TGCGCCAGCAGCCAAGGGATACAAGAGACCCAGTACTTC
TRBV7-3	.	TRBJ2-1	.	CASSLTHRGGNNEQFF	TGTGCCAGCAGCTTAACCCACAGGGGGGGGAACAATGAGCAGTTCTTC
TRBV6-5	.	TRBJ2-5	.	CASVSSANQETQYF	TGTGCCAGCGTTTCCAGCGCAAATCAAGAGACCCAGTACTTC
TRBV20-1	.	TRBJ2-3	few	CSARPRGPTDTQYF	TGCAGTGCTAGGCCCAGGGGCCCTACAGATACGCAGTATTTT
TRBV20-1	.	TRBJ2-1	few	CSANDGLNNEQFF	TGCAGTGCGAACGACGGACTGAACAATGAGCAGTTCTTC
TRBV12-3/TRBV12-4	TRBD1	TRBJ2-3	.	CASSSTAGGSTDTQYF	TGTGCCAGCAGTTCCACGGCAGGGGGAAGCACAGATACGCAGTATTTT
TRBV29-1	TRBD2	TRBJ2-5	few	CSVETGGGTQYF	TGCAGCGTTGAAACGGGGGGAGGGACCCAGTACTTC
TRBV11-2	.	TRBJ2-3	few	CATEQRGWTDTQYF	TGTGCCACTGAACAAAGGGGTTGGACAGATACGCAGTATTTT
TRBV20-1	.	TRBJ2-6	.	CSANLGSSGANVLTF	TGCAGTGCTAACCTTGGTAGCTCTGGGGCCAACGTCCTGACTTTC
TRBV20-1	TRBD1	TRBJ1-2	once	CSAKSTDRGGYGYTF	TGCAGTGCTAAGAGTACGGACAGGGGGGGCTATGGCTACACCTTC
TRBV5-1	.	TRBJ2-1	few	CASSLLGTGLLGYNEQFF	TGCGCCAGCAGCTTGTTGGGGACTGGTCTATTAGGATACAATGAGCAGTTCTTC
TRBV20-1	TRBD2	TRBJ2-4	.	CSARKNLAGGPTAKNIQYF	TGCAGTGCTAGGAAAAATCTAGCGGGAGGGCCTACGGCCAAAAACATTCAGTACTTC
TRBV6-2/TRBV6-3	TRBD1	TRBJ1-2	.	CASSYGGGKNYGYTF	TGTGCCAGCAGTTACGGAGGGGGCAAGAACTATGGCTACACCTTC
TRBV5-1	.	TRBJ2-2	few	CASSWTQTGAGELFF	TGCGCCAGCAGCTGGACTCAGACAGGAGCCGGGGAGCTGTTTTTT
TRBV20-1	.	TRBJ1-3	few	CSATQGIFGNTIYF	TGCAGTGCTACCCAGGGGATCTTTGGAAACACCATATATTTT
TRBV12-3/TRBV12-4	.	TRBJ2-6	few	CASSHRVIFGANVLTF	TGTGCCAGCAGCCACAGGGTAATATTTGGGGCCAACGTCCTGACTTTC
TRBV24-1	.	TRBJ1-5	.	CATSTGKSNQPQHF	TGTGCCACCAGTACAGGAAAGAGCAATCAGCCCCAGCATTTT
TRBV6-5	.	TRBJ2-1	.	CASRYSASPKIEQFF	TGTGCCAGCAGGTATTCGGCTAGCCCAAAAATTGAGCAGTTCTTC
TRBV7-2	TRBD1	TRBJ1-1	few	CASTFTGGTEAFF	TGTGCCAGCACCTTTACAGGGGGCACTGAAGCTTTCTTT
TRBV20-1	.	TRBJ2-7	.	CSAKLGYEQYF	TGCAGTGCTAAACTAGGCTACGAGCAGTACTTC
TRBV6-2/TRBV6-3	TRBD2	TRBJ2-3	.	CASTWPGGDTQYF	TGTGCCAGCACCTGGCCGGGAGGAGATACGCAGTATTTT
TRBV5-1	.	TRBJ1-1	.	CASSRPEGQNTEAFF	TGCGCCAGCAGCCGTCCTGAGGGACAGAACACTGAAGCTTTCTTT
TRBV3-1	.	TRBJ2-1	few	CASSQRSVKPEGDYNEQFF	TGTGCCAGCAGCCAACGTAGCGTAAAACCCGAAGGCGACTACAATGAGCAGTTCTTC
TRBV29-1	.	TRBJ2-3	few	CSVEGTAGRGDTQYF	TGCAGCGTTGAAGGTACGGCGGGAAGAGGAGATACGCAGTATTTT
TRBV20-1	TRBD2	TRBJ2-7	few	CSARDHTSGNYEQYF	TGCAGTGCTAGAGATCACACTAGCGGGAACTACGAGCAGTACTTC
TRBV12-5	.	TRBJ1-3	.	CASGFQDSYSGNTIYF	TGTGCTAGTGGTTTCCAAGACAGCTACTCTGGAAACACCATATATTTT
TRBV5-1	TRBD1	TRBJ2-1	few	CASSLQGVNEQFF	TGCGCCAGCAGCTTGCAGGGGGTGAATGAGCAGTTCTTC
TRBV14	TRBD1	TRBJ1-1	.	CASSQDRGALNTEAFF	TGTGCCAGCAGCCAAGACAGGGGGGCCTTGAACACTGAAGCTTTCTTT
TRBV25-1	TRBD2	TRBJ2-1	few	CASSDPTSAYEQFF	TGTGCCAGCAGTGATCCGACTAGCGCTTATGAGCAGTTCTTC
TRBV9	TRBD1	TRBJ2-2	few	CASSRRTGGGIVGTGELFF	TGTGCCAGCAGCAGGCGGACAGGGGGAGGGATAGTGGGCACCGGGGAGCTGTTTTTT
TRBV12-3/TRBV12-4	.	TRBJ1-1	few	CASSPDSNTEAFF	TGTGCCAGCAGCCCCGACAGTAACACTGAAGCTTTCTTT
TRBV20-1	TRBD2	TRBJ2-7	.	CSAVPSGWGTRIYEQYF	TGCAGTGCTGTCCCATCCGGGTGGGGGACTAGGATCTACGAGCAGTACTTC
TRBV7-2	.	TRBJ2-5	.	CASSLVRALGETQYF	TGTGCCAGCAGCTTAGTCAGGGCGTTGGGGGAGACCCAGTACTTC